The 27 T cell receptor beta chains presented below share a single source sample, sequenced in a study of CD8 T cells in ankylosing spondylitis. TCRdb called the 5' RACE reads again in MiXCR, with one record for every CDR3 protein. The data show 150,000 to 200,000 distinct CDR3 sequences, roughly 13% seen once. The material sequenced was blood, either unsorted or a sorted T cell fraction (not recorded which). Receptors were obtained from a female donor with ankylosing spondylitis or in good health (not recorded which).

This clonotype came up many times. The chain employs TRBV5-4 and TRBJ2-1, with D tentatively TRBD2 (6 bases). Trimming shortened V by 0 bases and J by 10 bases, and 14 bases separated the two germline ends. Germline CDR1 and CDR2: SGHNT and YYREEE (reference sequence). The CDR3 is 14 amino acids. CDR3 sequence (DNA): TGTGCCAGCAGCTTGGAAGGGACTGGACGAGAGCAGTTCTTC. Its protein is CASSLEGTGREQFF.

The genes are TRBV7-2 and TRBJ1-2; TRBD1 aligns across 7 bases. The length of the CDR3 is 16 residues. V shed 5 bases, J shed 7 bases, and the junction held 16 bases outside the gene matches. Germline-derived CDR1 and CDR2 are SGHTA and FQGNSA. CDR3 loop: CASSPLGQGVYGGYTF. The CDR3 DNA is TGTGCCAGCAGCCCCTTAGGGCAGGGGGTGTACGGTGGCTACACCTTC.

The chain employs TRBV19 and TRBJ2-2, with D unresolved. Trimming stripped 2 bases from V and 2 bases from J, with 9 bases between. Germline-derived CDR1 and CDR2 are LNHDA and SQIVND (reference sequence). The CDR3 runs 15 residues. The CDR3 sequence: CASSIQLPNTGELFF. The CDR3 nucleotides read TGTGCCAGTAGTATACAACTTCCAAACACCGGGGAGCTGTTTTTT.

The chain recombines TRBV3-1 with TRBJ2-3, with 9 bases fitting TRBD1. V lost 4 bases and J lost 0; bases outside the gene matches: 11. The CDR3 covers 18 residues. Germline CDR1 reads LGHDT; CDR2 reads YNNKEL (reference sequence). As DNA, the CDR3 is TGTGCCAGCAGCCTACGCCTACCGGGACAGGGAAGCACAGATACGCAGTATTTT. The encoded protein is CASSLRLPGQGSTDTQYF.

This clonotype was picked up a small number of times. V gene TRBV28 combines with J gene TRBJ2-1; 10 bases are a match to TRBD2. The length of the CDR3 is 14 residues. V lost 6 bases to trimming and J lost 8 bases; unmatched junction nucleotides: 7. Germline assignment: CDR1 MDHEN and CDR2 SYDVKM. In DNA, the CDR3 is TGTGCCAGCAGACAAACTAGCGGGATGGATGAGCAGTTCTTC. Translated, it gives CASRQTSGMDEQFF.

This clonotype was recorded many times. The chain recombines TRBV20-1 with TRBJ1-1; tentative D call: TRBD1 (5 bases). CDR1 and CDR2 from the germline V gene are DFQATT and SNEGSKA (reference sequence). The CDR3 is 12 residues long. Deletions cut 5 bases from V and 2 bases from J, with 9 bases between. The CDR3 DNA follows: TGCAGTGCTCGGGGGACCAACACTGAAGCTTTCTTT. This gives the protein CSARGTNTEAFF.

This clonotype came up many times. This chain joins TRBV5-1 and TRBJ2-3; TRBD2 is a possible D gene (6 bases). V was pared by 4 bases and J by 4 bases, with 10 bases between. There are 13 residues in the CDR3. Per germline, CDR1 SGHRS and CDR2 YFSETQ. CDR3 in amino acids: CASSLGGADTQYF. CDR3 sequence (DNA): TGCGCCAGCAGCCTGGGCGGGGCAGATACGCAGTATTTT.

J is TRBJ1-3 and V is TRBV7-6; D not resolved. Germline CDR1 and CDR2: SGHVS and FNYEAQ. The ends were cut back, 1 base at V and 2 bases at J, with 12 bases in the middle. The CDR3 consists of 16 residues. The CDR3 protein is CASSLEGAGTGNTIYF. The CDR3 DNA sequence: TGTGCCAGCAGCTTAGAAGGTGCGGGTACTGGAAACACCATATATTTT.

V is TRBV12-3 or TRBV12-4 and J is TRBJ1-1; no firm D call. V dropped 6 bases and J dropped 0 bases, with 14 bases sitting between them. This CDR3 has 15 amino acids. Written as DNA, the CDR3 is TGTGCCAGCAGCCCTTATTGGCCCATGAACACTGAAGCTTTCTTT. Protein product: CASSPYWPMNTEAFF.

The table lists this clonotype with many counts. The CDR3 region has the DNA TGTGCCAGCAGACGACAGGGCGGCTCCTACGAGCAGTACTTC. Translating gives CASRRQGGSYEQYF. The gene calls are TRBV12-3 or TRBV12-4 and TRBJ2-7; 7 bases line up with TRBD1. J was trimmed by 0 bases and V by 6 bases; bases with no gene match: 5. CDR3 size: 14 residues.

This rearrangement joins TRBV24-1 to TRBJ2-3; TRBD2 matches at 9 bases. The CDR3 contains 16 residues. The J segment lost 2 bases and the V segment lost 1 base, leaving 3 bases of the junction unmatched. CDR1 is KGHDR and CDR2 is SFDVKD in the germline V gene. CDR3 sequence (DNA): TGTGCCACCAGTGATTTTAGCGGGAGCACCACAGATACGCAGTATTTT. The encoded protein is CATSDFSGSTTDTQYF.

This clonotype was picked up many times. In DNA, the CDR3 is TGTGCCTTGAGCGGAGTCTCCTACAATGAGCAGTTCTTC. Encoded protein: CALSGVSYNEQFF. The chain links TRBV30 to TRBJ2-1; D possibly corresponds to TRBD2 (5 bases). The V gene lost 7 bases and the J gene lost 0 bases, with 10 bases spanning the gap. Germline assignment: CDR1 GTSNPN and CDR2 SVGIG (reference sequence). The CDR3 covers 13 residues.

The chain has TRBV5-1 and TRBJ1-6, with D possibly being TRBD1 (5 bases). From germline, CDR1 is SGHRS and CDR2 YFSETQ. Trimming cost V 3 bases and J 7 bases, with 17 bases left between them. The length of the CDR3 is 16 residues. The CDR3 protein is CASSSLDAGVNSPLHF. In DNA, the CDR3 is TGCGCCAGCAGCTCCCTGGACGCGGGGGTGAATTCACCCCTCCACTTT.

This clonotype was seen a few times. J is TRBJ1-2 and V is TRBV4-3; 8 nucleotides match TRBD1. Trimming at V came to 0 bases and at J to 6 bases, leaving 3 bases not matched to a gene. CDR3 size: 14 residues. The germline CDR1 and CDR2 sequences are LGHNA and YSLEER. The DNA of the CDR3 is TGCGCCAGCAGCCAAGATCGGACAGGGCATGGCTACACCTTC. This codes for CASSQDRTGHGYTF.

This clonotype was counted between two and nine times. CDR3 DNA: TGCAGTTCGCCAGGGGGGACTAGCGGGAGTGCGGAGACCCAGTACTTC. Its protein product is CSSPGGTSGSAETQYF. This chain connects TRBV20-1 to TRBJ2-5, with 14 bases matching TRBD2. The germline V gene has CDR1 DFQATT and CDR2 SNEGSKA (reference sequence). The V segment lost 8 bases and the J segment 5 bases; nucleotides outside the gene matches: 13. CDR3 length: 16 residues.

This clonotype was detected only a few times. V usage is TRBV12-3 or TRBV12-4 and J usage is TRBJ2-2; D unresolved. The CDR3 runs 18 residues. The V gene lost 6 bases and the J gene lost 0 bases, with 20 bases spanning the gap. CDR3 in amino acids: CASSLPELVATNTGELFF. CDR3 sequence (DNA): TGTGCCAGCAGCCTCCCCGAGTTGGTAGCCACGAACACCGGGGAGCTGTTTTTT.

This clonotype was seen only a few times. The chain combines TRBV7-2 with TRBJ2-3; D may be TRBD1 (7 bases). CDR3 length: 15 residues. Germline values: CDR1 SGHTA, CDR2 FQGNSA. Trimming removed 5 bases at V and 1 base at J, with 13 bases between. The CDR3: CASSPQGGRTDTQYF. The CDR3 DNA is TGTGCCAGCAGCCCCCAGGGGGGACGCACAGATACGCAGTATTTT. Drawing the rest from reference TRBV7-2 and TRBJ2-3, the complete variable domain is GAGVSQSPSNKVTEKGKDVELRCDPISGHTALYWYRQSLGQGLEFLIYFQGNSAPDKSGLPSDRFSAERTGGSVSTLTIQRTQQEDSAVYLCASSPQGGRTDTQYFGPGTRLTVL.

This clonotype appeared many times. V is TRBV27 and J is TRBJ1-1, with D possibly TRBD1 on 5 matching bases. Germline lookup yields CDR1 MNHEY and CDR2 SMNVEV (reference sequence). Trimming cost V 7 bases and J 0 bases, with 15 bases left between them. This CDR3 comprises 15 residues. CDR3 nucleotides: TGTGCCAGCACAAGGGGAGGCAACATGAACACTGAAGCTTTCTTT. It encodes CASTRGGNMNTEAFF.

This clonotype was detected many times. CDR3: CASSLNMRGSSGNTIYF. In DNA form, the CDR3 reads TGTGCCAGCAGCTTAAATATGCGGGGGAGCTCTGGAAACACCATATATTTT. The V and J genes are TRBV7-2 and TRBJ1-3; TRBD1 is a possible D gene (5 bases). The length of the CDR3 is 17 residues. The V gene lost 2 bases and the J gene lost 0 bases, with 14 bases spanning the gap. Germline V gene data show CDR1 as SGHTA and CDR2 as FQGNSA.

This clonotype was picked up a small number of times. The chain has TRBV7-8 and TRBJ2-7, with D tentatively TRBD2 (5 bases). CDR3 length: 12 amino acids. Germline CDR1 SGHVS, CDR2 FQNEAQ. V lost 3 bases and J lost 7, with 10 bases in between. The CDR3 is CASSLTIREQYF. The CDR3 coding sequence is TGTGCCAGCAGCTTGACTATACGGGAGCAGTACTTC.

This clonotype has a handful of counts. The V gene is TRBV19, the J gene TRBJ1-2; D not resolved. Trimming took 0 bases from V and 8 from J, leaving 10 bases between them. Germline loops: CDR1 LNHDA, CDR2 SQIVND (reference sequence). The CDR3 runs 13 residues. The CDR3 bases are TGTGCCAGTAGTATAGACAGGATGGCCGGCTACACCTTC. Protein product: CASSIDRMAGYTF.

This clonotype was observed a handful of times. The V gene is TRBV7-2, the J gene TRBJ2-5; D call uncertain. Per the germline V gene, CDR1 is SGHTA and CDR2 is FQGNSA. The ends were cut back, 2 bases at V and 0 bases at J, with 7 bases in the middle. The CDR3 has 14 amino acids. The CDR3 coding sequence is TGTGCCAGCAGCTTAACGGCGTACCAAGAGACCCAGTACTTC. It yields the protein CASSLTAYQETQYF.

This clonotype came up a few times. This chain links TRBV6-1 with TRBJ1-5; D possibly corresponds to TRBD1 (5 bases). CDR1 is MNHNS and CDR2 is SASEGT in the germline V gene. The CDR3 contains 14 residues. Between the trimmed V and J ends, which lost 8 bases and 7 bases, there was a span of 18 bases. CDR3 coding DNA: TGTGCCAGCGGATATAGACAGTGGGGCCAGCCCCAGCATTTT. This gives the protein CASGYRQWGQPQHF.

In this sample, this clonotype turned up many times. The chain uses TRBV7-2 and TRBJ1-3; 9 nucleotides agree with TRBD1. V trimming: 0 bases; J trimming: 1 base; junction bases outside the gene matches: 7. This CDR3 region has 18 residues. Germline assignment: CDR1 SGHTA and CDR2 FQGNSA. CDR3 DNA sequence: TGTGCCAGCAGCTTAGCGGAGACAGGGGGTCTTTCTGGAAACACCATATATTTT. Protein product: CASSLAETGGLSGNTIYF.

The chain couples TRBV29-1 to TRBJ2-2, with 16 bases matching TRBD2. The CDR3 has 17 amino acids. V trimming: 7 bases; J trimming: 4 bases; junction bases outside the gene matches: 9. Germline assignment: CDR1 SQVTM and CDR2 ANQGSEA. CDR3 coding DNA: TGCAGCGCTGCCGGGACTAGCGGGAGGGCCGTCACCGGGGAGCTGTTTTTT. Translation: CSAAGTSGRAVTGELFF.

At least ten counts were recorded for this clonotype. CDR3 loop: CASSSGYETQYF. Here the CDR3 DNA reads TGTGCCAGCAGCTCCGGCTATGAGACCCAGTACTTC. This chain links TRBV7-2 with TRBJ2-5; D call uncertain. Trimming took off 4 bases at V and 5 bases at J, with 8 bases between the two ends. Germline CDR1 reads SGHTA; CDR2 reads FQGNSA. This CDR3 spans 12 amino acids.

This clonotype was counted many times. The gene calls are TRBV3-1 and TRBJ2-7; D not resolved. Germline V gene sequence: CDR1 LGHDT, CDR2 YNNKEL (reference sequence). The CDR3 extends over 15 amino acids. The V gene lost 1 base and the J gene lost 0 bases, with 10 bases spanning the gap. CDR3 sequence (DNA): TGTGCCAGCAGCCAAGTCCCAGGCTTCTCCTACGAGCAGTACTTC. Encoded protein: CASSQVPGFSYEQYF.